Below are 18 T cell receptor beta chains sequenced from a single sample in a study of CD8+CD57+ T cells in acquired aplastic anemia. Genomic DNA acted as the template from which TCR beta VDJ combination and CDR3 sequence profiling were carried out. TCRdb called the reads again in MiXCR, with one record for every CDR3 protein. The profile shows just over 450,000 distinct CDR3 sequences, approximately 33% of them singletons. All sequencing subjects had displayed CD8+CD57+ cell expansion on flow cytometry. What was sequenced was sorted CD4+, CD8+, or CD8+CD57+ T cells (not recorded which) from PBMCs. The receptors shown here come from a human donor with aplastic anemia.

This clonotype was counted between two and nine times. The chain employs TRBV3-1 and TRBJ2-3; 8 bases line up with TRBD2. V lost 5 bases, J lost 6 bases, and 13 bases stayed unmatched. The CDR3 spans 16 residues. Germline V lookup: CDR1 LGHDT, CDR2 YNNKEL (reference sequence). Here the CDR3 reads CASSGWIAGPGDTQYF. CDR3 nucleotides: TGTGCCAGCAGCGGATGGATAGCGGGGCCGGGGGATACGCAGTATTTT.

This clonotype was detected many times. The CDR3 DNA is TGCGCCAGCAGCCAACCGGGACAGGGGAATGGCTACACCTTC. This gives the protein CASSQPGQGNGYTF. V is TRBV4-1 and J is TRBJ1-2; 10 bases are shared with TRBD1. Germline values: CDR1 MGHRA, CDR2 YSYEKL. The CDR3 loop spans 14 amino acids. V lost 2 bases and J lost 6; bases outside the gene matches: 3.

This clonotype was counted at least ten times. CDR3 sequence (DNA): TGTGCCAGCAGCTTAGTGGACTATGGCTACACCTTC. This codes for CASSLVDYGYTF. The genes are TRBV7-9 and TRBJ1-2, with D hard to call. The CDR3 totals 12 residues. Germline-derived CDR1 and CDR2 are SEHNR and FQNEAQ (reference sequence). V lost 1 base, J lost 3 bases, and 3 bases lay in between.

This clonotype was detected a few times. Compared with germline, one end of the junction differs, possibly owing to a read error. The V gene is TRBV10-3, the J gene TRBJ1-2, with 10 bases fitting TRBD1. CDR3 size: 14 residues. In germline, CDR1 is ENHRY, CDR2 SYGVKD. This chain's CDR3 is CASSVTGGAGGYTF. The CDR3 region has the DNA TGTGCCAGCAGTGTGACAGGGGGCGCGGGAGGCTACACCTTC.

This clonotype has at least ten counts. The chain employs TRBV7-9 and TRBJ1-3; TRBD1 might be the D (5 bases). Trimming removed 5 bases at V and 0 bases at J, with 14 bases between. Germline V gives CDR1 SEHNR, CDR2 FQNEAQ (reference sequence). The CDR3 spans 16 residues. CDR3 sequence reads: CASSPWDQTSGNTIYF. Here the CDR3 DNA reads TGTGCCAGCAGCCCCTGGGACCAGACCTCTGGAAACACCATATATTTT.

To note about this clonotype: The junction differs from germline at one of its ends, possibly a read error. The V and J genes are TRBV29-1 and TRBJ2-3; TRBD1 agrees at 11 bases. Germline lookup yields CDR1 SQVTM and CDR2 ANQGSEA. CDR3 length: 15 residues. Here the CDR3 reads CSVETWTGGSDTQYF. CDR3 sequence (DNA): TGCAGCGTCGAGACTTGGACAGGGGGCTCAGATACACAGTATTTT.

As regards this clonotype: Just one base apart from a much larger clone, this may be a read error. This chain uses TRBV20-1 with TRBJ1-5; D perhaps matches TRBD1 (5 bases). Germline-derived CDR1 and CDR2 are DFQATT and SNEGSKA (reference sequence). Trimming shortened V by 3 bases and J by 5 bases, and 17 bases separated the two germline ends. The CDR3 covers 15 residues. The DNA for the CDR3 is TGCAGTGCTAGTCCTCGGACATGGAGCGATCAGCCCCAGCATTTT. Protein: CSASPRTWSDQPQHF.

The gene calls are TRBV20-1 and TRBJ1-1; TRBD1 might be the D (5 bases). In germline, CDR1 is DFQATT, CDR2 SNEGSKA (reference sequence). The CDR3 is made up of 12 amino acids. Trimming left V 3 bases short and J 3 bases short, with 8 bases between. This CDR3 is CSARTRDTEAFF. The CDR3 DNA reads as TGCAGTGCTAGGACCAGGGACACTGAAGCTTTCTTT.

With regard to this clonotype: A read error may explain this, as a much larger clone is one base away. This chain connects TRBV10-3 to TRBJ2-7, with a possible D match to TRBD1 (7 bases). The CDR3 is made up of 13 amino acids. CDR1 is ENHRY, CDR2 SYGVKD, per germline. V was trimmed by 5 bases and J by 6 bases, leaving 14 bases between them. The CDR3 bases are TGTGCCATCAGTCGCGGGACAGTGGCCGAGCAGTACTTC. It specifies CAISRGTVAEQYF.

Details on this clonotype: Mismatch with germline at one junction end may stem from a read error. The chain uses TRBV7-7 and TRBJ2-2, with D possibly TRBD2 on 5 matching bases. The germline gives CDR1 SSHAT, CDR2 FNYEAQ (reference sequence). The CDR3 extends over 16 amino acids. The CDR3 is CASSLALWVNTGELFF. The DNA for the CDR3 is TGTGCTAGCAGCTTAGCGCTGTGGGTGAACACCGGGGAGCTGTTTTTT.

The chain uses TRBV4-2 and TRBJ2-4, with D tentatively TRBD2 (5 bases). The V gene's germline CDR1 is LGHNA and CDR2 YNFKEQ. The CDR3 totals 16 residues. V was pared by 4 bases and J by 5 bases, with 18 bases between. The DNA for the CDR3 is TGTGCCAGCAGCCCCAAACTCGCTAGCAAACAAAACATTCAGTACTTC. Translating gives CASSPKLASKQNIQYF.

Note on this clonotype: The DNA is omitted, as the CDR3 cannot be located on it reliably, and the CDR3 follows TCRdb's listing. The chain uses TRBV9 and TRBJ2-7; the table's TRBD1 call for D was not verified on the DNA. The CDR3 extends over 15 residues, inclusive of both ends. CDR1 is SGDLS, CDR2 YYNGEE, per germline. The CDR3 region is CASSVGQGIFSEQCF.

The rearrangement joins TRBV19 to TRBJ2-4, with no clear D. There are 13 residues in the CDR3. Trimming pared 6 bases from V and 0 bases from J, leaving 6 bases between. The germline V gene encodes CDR1 LNHDA and CDR2 SQIVND (reference sequence). The chain's CDR3 is CASSPVAKNIQYF. DNA for the CDR3: TGTGCCAGTAGCCCAGTAGCCAAAAACATTCAGTACTTC.

Concerning this clonotype: A much more abundant neighbour one base away suggests this may be a read error. The gene calls are TRBV7-9 and TRBJ1-5, with 9 bases fitting TRBD1. CDR3 length equals 15 residues. Germline values: CDR1 SEHNR, CDR2 FQNEAQ (reference sequence). V dropped 4 bases and J dropped 7; count of bases not matched to a gene: 8. CDR3 DNA sequence: TGTGCCAGCAGCTCCGGGACAGGGAGGTTGCAGCCCCAGCATTTT. This codes for CASSSGTGRLQPQHF.

Of note for this clonotype: A much larger clone is a single base away; this may be a read error. This sequence joins TRBV9 and TRBJ2-6; D perhaps matches TRBD1 (6 bases). From germline, CDR1 is SGDLS and CDR2 YYNGEE. This CDR3 comprises 15 residues. CDR3 sequence: CVSSATGSGANVLTF. The DNA of the CDR3 is TGTGTCAGCAGCGCTACAGGGTCTGGGGCCAACGTCCTGACTTTC. Complete variable domain (other parts from reference TRBV9 and TRBJ2-6): DSGVTQTPKHLITATGQRVTLRCSPRSGDLSVYWYQQSLDQGLQFLIQYYNGEERAKGNILERFSAQQFPDLHSELNLSSLELGDSALYFCVSSATGSGANVLTFGAGSRLTVL.

This clonotype has ten or more counts. The V call is TRBV7-2, the J call TRBJ1-1; 7 bases match TRBD1. J was trimmed by 6 bases and V by 2 bases; bases with no gene match: 6. The CDR3 covers 14 residues. Germline lookup yields CDR1 SGHTA and CDR2 FQGNSA. The CDR3 spells CASSLYQGVAEAFF. Here the CDR3 DNA reads TGTGCCAGCAGCTTATATCAGGGGGTGGCTGAAGCTTTCTTT.

This clonotype has at least ten counts. V is TRBV7-9 and J is TRBJ1-2; 9 bases are shared with TRBD1. With V trimmed by 4 bases and J by 7 bases, 7 bases remained unmatched. Germline lookup yields CDR1 SEHNR and CDR2 FQNEAQ (reference sequence). The CDR3 runs 14 residues. CDR3 sequence (DNA): TGTGCCAGCAGCTCAAATCAGGGACAGGGTGGCTACACCTTC. It specifies CASSSNQGQGGYTF.

This chain links TRBV12-3 or TRBV12-4 with TRBJ1-5; the D gene is possibly TRBD1 (6 bases). Trimming removed 8 bases at V and 7 bases at J, with 21 bases between. The CDR3 runs to 15 residues. CDR3 sequence (DNA): TGTGCCAGCTGTAACAGCGGGGGCCTAGGACAGCCCCAGCATTTT. Its translation is CASCNSGGLGQPQHF.